This T cell receptor (beta chain) was found in a study of T cell responses to AZD1222 COVID-19 vaccine. Study results and limitations: Recipients of two AZD1222 doses showed rising Spike-specific TCR breadth and depth. After the peak T cell response, and only then, were repertoires sampled. The sample set comprised mostly white British donors with more females, and clonal diversity was possibly underestimated. Seropositive status at baseline applied to only 5 or 6 AZD1222 recipients.

As for this clone: Its target is not known.

The protocol was immunoSEQ multiplex PCR, while the TCRdb copy is restricted to in-frame clones and leaves out a portion. The sample table includes around 140,000 clones. Trimming removed 5 bases from V and 0 bases from J, with 11 bases in between. Germline-derived CDR1 and CDR2 are LGHDT and YNNKEL (reference sequence). CDR3 length: 15 amino acids. The sequence derives from an adult in good health. The gene calls are TRBV3-1 (or the pseudogene TRBV3-2) and TRBJ1-3; no definite D call. Sample: peripheral blood. The CDR3 sequence is CASSTGAISGNTIYF. For the CDR3, the DNA is TGTGCCAGCAGCACCGGCGCGATCTCTGGAAACACCATATATTTT.